This passage covers 20 T cell receptor beta chains from one sample sequenced in a study of identical twins (dated by TCRdb to 2016 to 2018). Library construction relied on 5' RACE. TCRdb names Illumina HiSeq 2000 as the instrument used. The public sequencing data were trimmed at Q25 with fastp and processed into clonotypes with MiXCR by TCRdb, which kept only in-frame beta chains. For every CDR3 protein sequence, its rows merge into one entry that carries the most common genes and DNA. The sample table shows more than 1.5 million distinct CDR3 sequences, and about 31% are seen once. The ten largest clones capture 0.25% to 0.3% of the sample. The specimen sequenced was cord blood. These receptors were obtained from a newborn girl in good health.

The chain is built from TRBV5-5 and TRBJ1-2; the match to TRBD1 covers 10 bases. CDR3 length equals 17 residues. Germline V gene lookup returns CDR1 SGHKS and CDR2 YYEKEE (reference sequence). J was trimmed by 6 bases and V by 3 bases; bases with no gene match: 14. The CDR3 spells CASSSAPWTGGIDGYTF. The CDR3, as DNA: TGTGCCAGCAGCTCGGCCCCATGGACAGGGGGTATCGATGGCTACACCTTC.

This clonotype was observed a single time. A read error may explain this, as a much larger clone is one base away. This chain connects TRBV12-5 to TRBJ2-1; D gene uncertain. V dropped 5 bases and J dropped 3 bases, with 17 bases sitting between them. The germline CDR1 and CDR2 sequences are LGHNT and FRNRAP. CDR3 length: 16 amino acids. CDR3 amino acids: CASGLQRALNYNEQFF. As DNA, the CDR3 is TGTGCTAGTGGTCTCCAAAGGGCCCTAAACTACAATGAGCAGTTCTTC.

CDR3 sequence (DNA): TGCAGTGCTAGAGCAAGCGGGGGACCAGGTTATGAGCAGTTCTTC. This gives the protein CSARASGGPGYEQFF. The chain employs TRBV20-1 and TRBJ2-1, with 8 bases matching TRBD2. This CDR3 has 15 amino acids. The trim removed 1 base at V and 8 bases at J, leaving 10 bases unmatched. In germline, CDR1 is DFQATT, CDR2 SNEGSKA (reference sequence).

This clonotype was found a few times. V usage is TRBV3-1 and J usage is TRBJ2-1, with D possibly being TRBD2 (6 bases). CDR3 length: 16 residues. CDR1 LGHDT and CDR2 YNNKEL come from the germline V gene (reference sequence). V lost 0 bases, J lost 7 bases, and 16 bases lay in between. CDR3 in amino acids: CASSQDRALGGNEQFF. The CDR3 DNA is TGTGCCAGCAGCCAAGATCGGGCACTAGGAGGGAATGAGCAGTTCTTC.

The CDR3: CASSSASGRAAPYYNEQFF. DNA for the CDR3: TGTGCCAGCAGTTCGGCTAGCGGGAGGGCCGCTCCCTACTACAATGAGCAGTTCTTC. V gene TRBV6-5 combines with J gene TRBJ2-1; 12 bases match TRBD2. The length of the CDR3 is 19 residues. Per germline, CDR1 MNHEY and CDR2 SVGAGI. The junction had 13 bases not matched to a gene; V was cut back by 4 bases and J by 3 bases.

This clonotype was counted a few times. The V gene is TRBV7-2, the J gene TRBJ2-7; no definite D call. Trimming took 5 bases from V and 3 from J, leaving 14 bases between them. The germline V gene has CDR1 SGHTA and CDR2 FQGNSA. The CDR3 sequence is 14 residues long. The chain's CDR3 is CASSEPGGLYEQYF. As DNA, the CDR3 is TGTGCCAGCAGCGAACCGGGCGGCCTCTACGAGCAGTACTTC.

The V gene is TRBV20-1, the J gene TRBJ2-5, with TRBD1 as a possible D gene (5 bases). In germline, CDR1 is DFQATT, CDR2 SNEGSKA (reference sequence). V gave up 5 bases and J gave up 2 bases, with 9 bases separating them. This CDR3 has 12 amino acids. The CDR3: CSAWGSQETQYF. DNA for the CDR3: TGCAGTGCTTGGGGCAGTCAAGAGACCCAGTACTTC.

A few counts support this clonotype. The J gene is TRBJ2-1, the V gene TRBV7-2; D is possibly TRBD2 (5 bases). Germline V lookup: CDR1 SGHTA, CDR2 FQGNSA. The CDR3 has 13 residues. Deletions cut 6 bases from V and 3 bases from J, with 9 bases between. CDR3 sequence reads: CASRLDHYNEQFF. As DNA, the CDR3 is TGTGCCAGCAGACTAGACCACTACAATGAGCAGTTCTTC. The whole variable domain, filled in from reference TRBV7-2 and TRBJ2-1, reads GAGVSQSPSNKVTEKGKDVELRCDPISGHTALYWYRQSLGQGLEFLIYFQGNSAPDKSGLPSDRFSAERTGGSVSTLTIQRTQQEDSAVYLCASRLDHYNEQFFGPGTRLTVL.

This clonotype was observed many times. The V gene is TRBV29-1, the J gene TRBJ2-7, with D perhaps matching TRBD2 (7 bases). The ends were cut back, 6 bases at V and 3 bases at J, with 15 bases in the middle. The CDR3 is made up of 13 amino acids. The V gene's germline CDR1 is SQVTM and CDR2 ANQGSEA. CDR3 sequence: CSVAGQNIYEQYF. For the CDR3, the DNA is TGCAGCGTAGCGGGACAAAATATCTACGAGCAGTACTTC.

CDR3 loop: CASSPLRQGGTYEQYF. CDR3 nucleotide sequence: TGTGCCAGCAGCCCACTTAGACAGGGGGGCACCTACGAGCAGTACTTC. This chain joins TRBV11-2 and TRBJ2-7; TRBD1 matches at 9 bases. CDR1 is SGHAT and CDR2 is FQNNGV in the germline V gene. This CDR3 contains 16 residues. Losses at the gene ends were 5 bases for V and 2 bases for J; bases not matched to a gene: 10.

This clonotype appeared a few times. This chain uses TRBV7-2 with TRBJ2-7; weak D call: TRBD1 (6 bases). V lost 0 bases and J lost 4, with 13 bases in between. The CDR3 has 15 amino acids. The germline V gene has CDR1 SGHTA and CDR2 FQGNSA. The CDR3 nucleotides read TGTGCCAGCAGCTTAGCGCCCGGGACAAAGTACGAGCAGTACTTC. It yields the protein CASSLAPGTKYEQYF.

The chain uses TRBV3-1 and TRBJ2-2; tentative D call: TRBD1 (6 bases). The length of the CDR3 is 15 residues. The V end was cut by 4 bases, the J end by 2 bases, with 11 bases between. Looked up from germline, CDR1 is LGHDT and CDR2 is YNNKEL (reference sequence). As DNA, the CDR3 is TGTGCCAGCAGCCGACCGGGACAAAACACCGGGGAGCTGTTTTTT. The encoded protein is CASSRPGQNTGELFF.

The rearrangement joins TRBV20-1 to TRBJ2-3, with 7 bases that match TRBD2. This CDR3 region has 14 residues. CDR1 and CDR2 (germline): DFQATT, SNEGSKA (reference sequence). Trimming removed 7 bases from V and 0 bases from J; junction bases left unmatched: 7. The DNA for the CDR3 is TGCAGTGAGAGCTGGCGGGGGAGCACAGATACGCAGTATTTT. This encodes CSESWRGSTDTQYF.

With respect to this clonotype: This may stem from a read error, because a much larger clone lies one nucleotide away. The CDR3 nucleotides are TGCAGCGGCAAAAAGAGTCAAGAGACCCAGTTCTTC. Its translation is CSGKKSQETQFF. The V call is TRBV29-1, the J call TRBJ2-1; D unresolved. Germline-derived CDR1 and CDR2 are SQVTM and ANQGSEA. The CDR3 runs to 12 residues. Trimming pared 7 bases from V and 13 bases from J, leaving 20 bases between.

This chain's CDR3 is CSANNRLTGRKETQYF. As DNA, the CDR3 is TGCAGTGCCAACAACCGTTTAACAGGTCGGAAAGAGACCCAGTACTTC. The chain combines TRBV20-1 with TRBJ2-5; a possible D gene is TRBD1 (5 bases). This CDR3 region has 16 residues. The V and J ends lost 6 bases and 3 bases respectively, with 23 bases between them. Looked up from germline, CDR1 is DFQATT and CDR2 is SNEGSKA (reference sequence).

This clonotype was recorded a few times. The chain couples TRBV3-1 to TRBJ2-7; D is ambiguous. Germline loops: CDR1 LGHDT, CDR2 YNNKEL (reference sequence). The length of the CDR3 is 13 residues. Trimming left V 1 base short and J 3 bases short, with 7 bases between. The CDR3 sequence: CASSQANLYEQYF. The CDR3 nucleotides read TGTGCCAGCAGCCAAGCGAATCTCTACGAGCAGTACTTC.

This clonotype has more than one count but fewer than ten. This chain links TRBV7-9 with TRBJ1-2, with no clear D. In germline, CDR1 is SEHNR, CDR2 FQNEAQ (reference sequence). The CDR3 covers 13 residues. Trimming cost V 2 bases and J 7 bases, with 11 bases left between them. The CDR3 loop reads CASSLSSGFGYTF. The CDR3 coding sequence is TGTGCCAGCAGCTTAAGTTCCGGGTTTGGCTACACCTTC.

To note about this clonotype: A read error may produce the germline difference seen at one junction end. V is TRBV7-2 and J is TRBJ2-7; 9 nucleotides line up with TRBD1. The CDR3 is 14 amino acids. The germline CDR1 and CDR2 sequences are SGHTA and FQGNSA. The CDR3 loop is CAGSLRTGDYEQYF. The CDR3 nucleotides read TGTGCCGGCAGCTTACGGACAGGGGACTACGAGCAGTACTTC.

There are a few counts of this clonotype. J is TRBJ2-1 and V is TRBV28; D is tentatively TRBD1 or TRBD2 (5 bases each). Germline assignment: CDR1 MDHEN and CDR2 SYDVKM. V was trimmed by 6 bases and J by 7 bases, leaving 13 bases between them. This CDR3 has 13 residues. The CDR3, as DNA: TGTGCCAGCAGCGCCGGGACCCGGAATGAGCAGTTCTTC. Encoded protein: CASSAGTRNEQFF.

The rearrangement joins TRBV5-1 to TRBJ2-2; D remains ambiguous. V was cut by 4 bases and J by 4 bases, with 14 bases left in between. The CDR3 sequence is 15 residues long. Germline-derived CDR1 and CDR2 are SGHRS and YFSETQ. Written as DNA, the CDR3 is TGCGCCAGCAGCCCCCCAGTTCGAAGCACCGGGGAGCTGTTTTTT. It specifies CASSPPVRSTGELFF.